One and the same sample provided the 5 T cell receptor beta chains below, sequenced in a study of cytomegalovirus exposure and HLA in healthy donors. This PCR relied on a set of 60 Vbeta primers and 13 Jbeta primers. TCRdb's copy holds only in-frame clones and misses some; the assay was immunoSEQ multiplex PCR. Of tens of thousands of clones listed, roughly 80% are singletons. What was sequenced was PBMCs. These receptors all stem from a woman aged 30 to 39 in good health and CMV-seronegative.

The chain couples TRBV29-1 to TRBJ1-2, with D unresolved. The CDR3 runs 12 residues. Germline V gene sequence: CDR1 SQVTM, CDR2 ANQGSEA. V was shortened by 3 bases and J by 2 bases, with 7 bases between the two germline ends. The CDR3 DNA reads as TGCAGCGTTGAGGGCAGCAACTATGGCTACACCTTC. It codes for CSVEGSNYGYTF. The whole variable domain, remainder taken from reference TRBV29-1 and TRBJ1-2, is SAVISQKPSRDICQRGTSLTIQCQVDSQVTMMFWYRQQPGQSLTLIATANQGSEATYESGFVIDKFPISRPNLTFSTLTVSNMSPEDSSIYLCSVEGSNYGYTFGSGTRLTVV.

The V gene is TRBV6-6, the J gene TRBJ2-7; 7 bases are shared with TRBD2. Per the germline V gene, CDR1 is MNHNY and CDR2 is SVGAGI (reference sequence). The CDR3 runs 14 residues. Losses at the gene ends were 2 bases for V and 3 bases for J; bases not matched to a gene: 4. CDR3 bases: TGTGCCAGCAGTTACGGGACTAAGAGCTACGAGCAGTACTTC. This gives the protein CASSYGTKSYEQYF.

CDR3 sequence: CAARGWASPLHF. The DNA of the CDR3 is TGTGCCGCACGAGGGTGGGCTTCACCCCTCCACTTT. The chain couples TRBV6-6 to TRBJ1-6, with D uncertain. The CDR3 runs to 12 residues. Germline V gene lookup returns CDR1 MNHNY and CDR2 SVGAGI (reference sequence). V shed 11 bases and J shed 9 bases, with 14 bases lying between them.

The genes are TRBV4-1 and TRBJ2-3; 8 bases are a match to TRBD1. Losses at the gene ends were 1 base for V and 5 bases for J; bases not matched to a gene: 8. This CDR3 is built from 16 residues. Germline CDR1 and CDR2: MGHRA and YSYEKL. The CDR3 spells CASSQGGQGAKDTQYF. The CDR3 DNA is TGCGCCAGCAGCCAAGGCGGGCAGGGGGCGAAAGATACGCAGTATTTT.

The chain employs TRBV6-5 and TRBJ2-5; 12 bases agree with TRBD2. Germline V gives CDR1 MNHEY, CDR2 SVGAGI. V lost 2 bases to trimming and J lost 1 base; unmatched junction nucleotides: 2. The CDR3 consists of 16 residues. The CDR3, as DNA: TGTGCCAGCAGTTACACGACTAGCGGGGGCCAAGAGACCCAGTACTTC. As protein: CASSYTTSGGQETQYF.